A single sample is the source of the 23 T cell receptor beta chains below, sequenced in a study of blood T cells in healthy people across ages. PCR was performed a second time for roughly 7 to 12 cycles using a sample-barcoded 5' primer and a J-beta primer mix. MiXCR, applied by TCRdb to the 5' RACE reads, yields one record per CDR3 protein. The sample comprises approximately 730,000 distinct CDR3 sequences, 50% to 65% of which are singletons, and approximately 41% rests with the top ten. Sequences were obtained from blood. The receptors were sampled from an elderly man in good health.

This chain uses TRBV5-1 with TRBJ2-1; tentative D call: TRBD1 (5 bases). Between the trimmed V and J ends, which lost 2 bases and 10 bases, there was a span of 22 bases. This CDR3 has 16 amino acids. Germline V gives CDR1 SGHRS, CDR2 YFSETQ. The CDR3 protein is CASSLMADRPSYEQFF. The CDR3 DNA sequence: TGCGCCAGCAGCTTAATGGCAGACAGACCCTCCTACGAGCAGTTCTTC.

Notes on this clonotype: The junction departs from germline at one end; a sequencing error may be responsible. The gene calls are TRBV11-2 and TRBJ1-1; D remains unclear. Germline-derived CDR1 and CDR2 are SGHAT and FQNNGV. This CDR3 has 15 residues. CDR3 nucleotides: TGTGCCAGCAGCTTACCTTGGACCCTGAACACTAAAGCTTTCTTT. It translates to CASSLPWTLNTKAFF.

This clonotype has a count of ten or more. This sequence joins TRBV29-1 and TRBJ2-5; D remains ambiguous. Germline CDR1 is SQVTM and CDR2 is ANQGSEA. The CDR3 spans 12 residues. Trimming removed 4 bases from V and 5 bases from J, with 11 bases in between. The CDR3 sequence is CSVGRGSETQYF. The CDR3 nucleotides read TGCAGCGTTGGTCGCGGTTCGGAGACCCAGTACTTC. Looking up the rest from reference TRBV29-1 and TRBJ2-5 gives the full variable domain: SAVISQKPSRDICQRGTSLTIQCQVDSQVTMMFWYRQQPGQSLTLIATANQGSEATYESGFVIDKFPISRPNLTFSTLTVSNMSPEDSSIYLCSVGRGSETQYFGPGTRLLVL.

CDR3: CASSSRAGIYEQYF. DNA of the CDR3: TGTGCCAGCAGCTCTCGAGCGGGGATCTACGAGCAGTACTTC. V is TRBV7-2 and J is TRBJ2-4; 7 nucleotides align to TRBD2. The J call may be incorrect, as the DNA end agrees better with TRBJ2-7. Germline V gives CDR1 SGHTA, CDR2 FQGNSA. CDR3 length equals 14 residues.

This clonotype showed up many times. The chain has TRBV13 and TRBJ1-2, with a possible D match to TRBD1 (5 bases). The CDR3 sequence is 17 residues long. Trimming cost V 5 bases and J 0 bases, with 19 bases left between them. Germline V gives CDR1 PRHDT, CDR2 FYEKMQ (reference sequence). The CDR3 reads CASSRNAGRLSNYGYTF. In DNA form, the CDR3 reads TGTGCCAGCAGCCGGAATGCAGGGCGTCTCTCTAACTATGGCTACACCTTC.

The V and J genes are TRBV10-3 and TRBJ1-1; the match to TRBD1 covers 9 bases. The ends lost 2 bases at V and 5 bases at J; junction bases unmatched: 6. Germline V gene data show CDR1 as ENHRY and CDR2 as SYGVKD. This CDR3 is 15 amino acids long. CDR3 in amino acids: CAISEPTGGSTEAFF. In DNA, the CDR3 is TGTGCCATCAGTGAGCCGACAGGGGGGAGTACTGAAGCTTTCTTT.

This clonotype was seen ten or more times. The J gene is TRBJ2-7, the V gene TRBV20-1; 9 nucleotides line up with TRBD2. The CDR3 extends over 13 amino acids. V lost 3 bases and J lost 4; bases outside the gene matches: 4. Germline CDR1 DFQATT, CDR2 SNEGSKA (reference sequence). Here the CDR3 reads CSASGREGYEQYF. The CDR3 DNA sequence: TGCAGTGCTAGCGGGCGGGAGGGATACGAGCAGTACTTC.

The chain has TRBV5-1 and TRBJ2-3; 10 positions match TRBD2. V shed 3 bases and J 4 bases; nucleotides not matched to a gene: 8. There are 16 residues in the CDR3. Per the germline V gene, CDR1 is SGHRS and CDR2 is YFSETQ. The CDR3 nucleotides read TGCGCCAGCAGCTCGTTAGCGGGAGGTTTGGCAGATACGCAGTATTTT. Amino acid sequence: CASSSLAGGLADTQYF.

This chain connects TRBV2 to TRBJ2-7; no definite D call. The end of the DNA aligns better with TRBJ2-5, so the J call may be wrong. CDR1 and CDR2 from the germline V gene are SNHLY and FYNNEI. The CDR3 sequence is 13 residues long. The CDR3 spells CASSEDGPETQYF. CDR3 DNA sequence: TGTGCCAGCAGTGAGGACGGACCGGAGACCCAGTACTTC.

The V call is TRBV20-1, the J call TRBJ2-7; 13 bases agree with TRBD2. With 4 bases clipped from V and 7 bases from J, the junction kept 16 bases outside the gene matches. The CDR3 totals 17 residues. The V gene's germline CDR1 is DFQATT and CDR2 SNEGSKA (reference sequence). The CDR3 loop reads CSATREGGLAGLGEQYF. Here the CDR3 DNA reads TGCAGTGCTACACGGGAAGGGGGACTAGCGGGATTGGGGGAGCAGTACTTC.

This chain connects TRBV7-3 to TRBJ2-5, with a possible D match to TRBD2 (6 bases). Trimming took off 2 bases at V and 5 bases at J, with 18 bases between the two ends. CDR3 size: 16 residues. Germline lookup yields CDR1 SGHTA and CDR2 FQGTGA. In nucleotides, the CDR3 is TGTGCCAGCAGCTTATTGCAGGGAGGACCCCCGGAGACCCAGTACTTC. Its protein is CASSLLQGGPPETQYF.

This clonotype was seen only a few times. The rearrangement links TRBV20-1 to TRBJ2-5; 8 positions agree with TRBD1. Matching the DNA end better, TRBJ2-7 makes the J call doubtful. The CDR3 extends over 16 amino acids. Germline-derived CDR1 and CDR2 are DFQATT and SNEGSKA (reference sequence). The CDR3 sequence: CSASISKDRGFYEQYF. DNA for the CDR3: TGCAGTGCTAGCATAAGTAAAGACAGGGGATTTTACGAGCAGTACTTC.

In DNA form, the CDR3 reads TGTGCCAGCACCCGGGGACTAGCGAACGAGCAGTTCTTC. Protein: CASTRGLANEQFF. The J gene is TRBJ2-1, the V gene TRBV6-2 or TRBV6-3, with TRBD2 identical over 10 bases. J was trimmed by 10 bases and V by 7 bases; bases with no gene match: 7. This CDR3 has 13 amino acids. Germline V gene data show CDR1 as MNHEY and CDR2 as SVGEGT.

This clonotype was observed a few times. The chain combines TRBV11-2 with TRBJ2-7, with 11 bases fitting TRBD2. V trimming: 6 bases; J trimming: 4 bases; junction bases outside the gene matches: 2. The CDR3 has 13 residues. Germline V gene sequence: CDR1 SGHAT, CDR2 FQNNGV. The CDR3 nucleotides read TGTGCCAGCAGAAGACTAGCGGGGTACGAGCAGTACTTC. Its protein is CASRRLAGYEQYF.

CDR3 coding DNA: TGTGCCAGCAGCTGGGGACCGCACAGATACGCGTATTTT. Amino acid sequence: CASSWGPHRYAYF. The chain is built from TRBV11-2 and TRBJ2-3; D may match TRBD1 or TRBD2 (5 bases each). The CDR3 spans 13 residues. Germline assignment: CDR1 SGHAT and CDR2 FQNNGV. V lost 4 bases to trimming and J lost 14 bases, with 19 bases between them.

Concerning this clonotype itself: The germline gene is not matched at one end of the junction; a read error may be the cause. The chain joins TRBV6-5 to TRBJ2-1; D is unresolved. This CDR3 is built from 14 residues. CDR1 MNHEY and CDR2 SVGAGI come from the germline V gene. CDR3 in amino acids: CVSSDELSTNEQFF. CDR3 in DNA: TGTGTCAGCAGTGACGAGTTATCGACCAATGAGCAGTTCTTC.

This clonotype was counted at least ten times. The V gene is TRBV7-2, the J gene TRBJ2-7, with 9 bases that match TRBD1. This CDR3 spans 14 amino acids. The V and J ends lost 5 bases and 2 bases, in that order; junction bases with no gene match: 4. Germline CDR1 and CDR2: SGHTA and FQGNSA. DNA for the CDR3: TGTGCCAGCAGCGCCGGGACAGGGACCTACGAGCAGTACTTC. Translating it yields CASSAGTGTYEQYF.

J is TRBJ1-2 and V is TRBV20-1; D may be TRBD1 (6 bases). CDR1 DFQATT and CDR2 SNEGSKA come from the germline V gene (reference sequence). Trimming left V 0 bases short and J 8 bases short, with 16 bases between. The CDR3 extends over 14 amino acids. DNA of the CDR3: TGCAGTGCTAGAGATAGAGAGGGGGGGCGAGGCTACACCTTC. Protein product: CSARDREGGRGYTF.

The V call is TRBV28, the J call TRBJ2-7, with a weak D call TRBD2 (5 bases). In germline, CDR1 is MDHEN, CDR2 SYDVKM. The CDR3 consists of 14 residues. The V end was cut by 8 bases, the J end by 6 bases, with 20 bases between. CDR3 sequence: CASGVLGAKSEQYF. The CDR3 DNA reads as TGTGCCAGCGGGGTCTTGGGAGCAAAATCCGAGCAGTACTTC.

There are a few counts of this clonotype. V gene TRBV20-1 combines with J gene TRBJ2-6; 12 bases are a match to TRBD2. This CDR3 has 16 residues. V lost 3 bases, J lost 2 bases, and 2 bases stayed unmatched. CDR1 is DFQATT and CDR2 is SNEGSKA in the germline V gene (reference sequence). This chain's CDR3 is CSARTSGRTGANVLTF. The DNA for the CDR3 is TGCAGTGCTAGGACTAGCGGGAGAACTGGGGCCAACGTCCTGACTTTC.

The chain recombines TRBV5-1 with TRBJ1-6; unclear D gene. V lost 4 bases, J lost 6 bases, and 8 bases lay in between. This CDR3 comprises 13 residues. CDR1 is SGHRS and CDR2 is YFSETQ in the germline V gene. For the CDR3, the DNA is TGCGCCAGCAGCCCGACCTCTAATTCACCCCTCCACTTT. This translates into CASSPTSNSPLHF. The full variable domain, with the rest looked up from reference TRBV5-1 and TRBJ1-6, is KAGVTQTPRYLIKTRGQQVTLSCSPISGHRSVSWYQQTPGQGLQFLFEYFSETQRNKGNFPGRFSGRQFSNSRSEMNVSTLELGDSALYLCASSPTSNSPLHFGNGTRLTVT.

The chain employs TRBV29-1 and TRBJ2-7; D ambiguous. Germline values: CDR1 SQVTM, CDR2 ANQGSEA. This CDR3 is 13 amino acids long. Trimming pared 5 bases from V and 0 bases from J, leaving 11 bases between. The CDR3 DNA sequence: TGCAGCGTTCAAAACTGGGGCTCCTACGAGCAGTACTTC. Amino acid sequence: CSVQNWGSYEQYF.

The chain has TRBV19 and TRBJ2-7; a possible D gene is TRBD2 (6 bases). The germline gives CDR1 LNHDA, CDR2 SQIVND (reference sequence). The CDR3 runs 13 residues. V lost 4 bases, J lost 0 bases, and 7 bases lay in between. CDR3 sequence (DNA): TGTGCCAGTAGTAAGGGAGGCTCCTACGAGCAGTACTTC. Its translation is CASSKGGSYEQYF. The full variable domain, completed using reference TRBV19 and TRBJ2-7, is DGGITQSPKYLFRKEGQNVTLSCEQNLNHDAMYWYRQDPGQGLRLIYYSQIVNDFQKGDIAEGYSVSREKKESFPLTVTSAQKNPTAFYLCASSKGGSYEQYFGPGTRLTVT.